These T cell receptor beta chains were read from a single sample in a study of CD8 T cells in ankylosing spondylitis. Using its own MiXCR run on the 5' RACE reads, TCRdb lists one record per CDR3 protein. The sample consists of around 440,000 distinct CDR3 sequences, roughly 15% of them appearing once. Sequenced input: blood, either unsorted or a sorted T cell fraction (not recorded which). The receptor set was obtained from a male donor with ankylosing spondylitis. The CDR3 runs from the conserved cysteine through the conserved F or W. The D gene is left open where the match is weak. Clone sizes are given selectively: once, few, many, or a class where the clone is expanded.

CDR3 protein: CASSLGGYGTNEKLFF
CDR3 DNA: TGTGCCAGCAGTTTGGGAGGGTACGGAACTAATGAAAAACTGTTTTTT
clone size: NA
D gene: NA
V gene: TRBV27
CDR3 length: 16
J gene: TRBJ1-4

CDR3 protein: CATSPRRNGELFF
CDR3 DNA: TGTGCCACCAGCCCCCGGCGCAACGGGGAGCTGTTTTTT
clone size: NA
D gene: NA
V gene: TRBV15
CDR3 length: 13
J gene: TRBJ2-2

CDR3 protein: CSASAGTGGRSNQPQHF
CDR3 DNA: TGCAGTGCTAGCGCCGGGACAGGGGGTAGGAGCAATCAGCCCCAGCATTTT
clone size: NA
D gene: TRBD1
V gene: TRBV20-1
CDR3 length: 17
J gene: TRBJ1-5

CDR3 protein: CASSQDSGGDNEQFF
CDR3 DNA: TGTGCCAGCAGCCAAGATAGTGGGGGGGACAATGAGCAGTTCTTC
clone size: NA
D gene: TRBD2
V gene: TRBV3-1
CDR3 length: 15
J gene: TRBJ2-1

CDR3 protein: CASRRQGGNSPLHF
CDR3 DNA: TGTGCCAGCAGACGACAGGGGGGCAATTCACCCCTCCACTTT
clone size: NA
D gene: TRBD1
V gene: TRBV12-3/TRBV12-4
CDR3 length: 14
J gene: TRBJ1-6

CDR3 protein: CATGHDRTTDTQYF
CDR3 DNA: TGTGCCACCGGGCACGACAGAACCACAGATACGCAGTATTTT
clone size: NA
D gene: NA
V gene: TRBV24-1
CDR3 length: 14
J gene: TRBJ2-3

CDR3 protein: CASSPSKWDGNSYNEQFF
CDR3 DNA: TGTGCCAGCAGCCCCTCGAAATGGGACGGAAACTCCTACAATGAGCAGTTCTTC
clone size: NA
D gene: NA
V gene: TRBV7-3
CDR3 length: 18
J gene: TRBJ2-1

CDR3 protein: CASSLRGGIREQFF
CDR3 DNA: TGCGCCAGCAGCTTGCGGGGGGGTATCCGTGAGCAGTTCTTC
clone size: few
D gene: TRBD2
V gene: TRBV5-1
CDR3 length: 14
J gene: TRBJ2-1

CDR3 protein: CSVESPSSYEQYF
CDR3 DNA: TGCAGCGTTGAATCCCCTAGTTCCTACGAGCAGTACTTC
clone size: many
D gene: NA
V gene: TRBV29-1
CDR3 length: 13
J gene: TRBJ2-7

CDR3 protein: CASSPNPRAAHYGYTF
CDR3 DNA: TGCGCCAGCAGCCCCAACCCCCGCGCAGCTCACTATGGCTACACCTTC
clone size: few
D gene: NA
V gene: TRBV4-1
CDR3 length: 16
J gene: TRBJ1-2

CDR3 protein: CASSLMTRKAHTDTQYF
CDR3 DNA: TGTGCCAGCAGTTTAATGACTCGTAAGGCTCACACAGATACGCAGTATTTT
clone size: NA
D gene: NA
V gene: TRBV28
CDR3 length: 17
J gene: TRBJ2-3

CDR3 protein: CSALDRYGYTF
CDR3 DNA: TGCAGTGCTCTCGATCGGTATGGCTACACCTTC
clone size: few
D gene: NA
V gene: TRBV20-1
CDR3 length: 11
J gene: TRBJ1-2

CDR3 protein: CASSPYLEDTQYF
CDR3 DNA: TGTGCCAGCAGCCCATACTTAGAAGATACGCAGTATTTT
clone size: NA
D gene: NA
V gene: TRBV7-2
CDR3 length: 13
J gene: TRBJ2-3

CDR3 protein: CSARLAGGAQYF
CDR3 DNA: TGCAGTGCGAGACTAGCGGGAGGTGCGCAGTATTTT
clone size: few
D gene: TRBD2
V gene: TRBV20-1
CDR3 length: 12
J gene: TRBJ2-3

CDR3 protein: CASRKGTDLFYGYTF
CDR3 DNA: TGTGCCAGCAGAAAGGGGACAGACCTTTTCTATGGCTACACCTTC
clone size: few
D gene: TRBD1
V gene: TRBV6-1
CDR3 length: 15
J gene: TRBJ1-2

CDR3 protein: CASSVGSSSGGAGEQFF
CDR3 DNA: TGTGCCAGCAGTGTAGGGAGTAGTAGCGGGGGGGCGGGTGAGCAGTTCTTC
clone size: NA
D gene: TRBD2
V gene: TRBV2
CDR3 length: 17
J gene: TRBJ2-1

CDR3 protein: CASSEWSGGRKGSNQPQHF
CDR3 DNA: TGTGCCAGCAGTGAATGGTCAGGGGGCCGGAAGGGTAGCAATCAGCCCCAGCATTTT
clone size: few
D gene: TRBD1
V gene: TRBV6-1
CDR3 length: 19
J gene: TRBJ1-5

CDR3 protein: CASSAGADNEQFF
CDR3 DNA: TGTGCCAGCAGTGCGGGGGCCGACAATGAGCAGTTCTTC
clone size: many
D gene: NA
V gene: TRBV12-3/TRBV12-4
CDR3 length: 13
J gene: TRBJ2-1

CDR3 protein: CAWASGSDTQYF
CDR3 DNA: TGTGCCTGGGCTTCTGGATCAGATACGCAGTATTTT
clone size: NA
D gene: NA
V gene: TRBV30
CDR3 length: 12
J gene: TRBJ2-3

CDR3 protein: CSATPGQSETQYF
CDR3 DNA: TGCAGTGCTACTCCCGGACAGTCGGAGACCCAGTACTTC
clone size: few
D gene: NA
V gene: TRBV20-1
CDR3 length: 13
J gene: TRBJ2-5

CDR3 protein: CSARDSASADYEQYF
CDR3 DNA: TGCAGTGCTAGAGATTCGGCTAGCGCCGACTACGAGCAGTACTTC
clone size: few
D gene: NA
V gene: TRBV20-1
CDR3 length: 15
J gene: TRBJ2-7

CDR3 protein: CASSLTADGNTIYF
CDR3 DNA: TGTGCCAGCTCACTGACAGCTGACGGAAACACCATATATTTT
clone size: NA
D gene: NA
V gene: TRBV18
CDR3 length: 14
J gene: TRBJ1-3